This T cell receptor (beta chain) derives from a study of blood T cell repertoires in COVID-19. Authors' data handling: Estimates of nucleated cell counts were drawn from the amplification of reference gene primers. Profiling relied on immunoSEQ multiplex PCR, and the TCRdb table lists in-frame clones only, not all of them. D and trimming were read from the DNA, whereas the V and J calls and clone size are those reported in that table. The sample lists 100,000 to 150,000 clones; over 75% were seen once. The clonotype was recovered from a man in his sixties with acute or convalescent COVID-19. Sequencing was carried out using peripheral blood.

CDR3 sequence: CASSRTALDTQYF. In nucleotides, the CDR3 is TGTGCCAGCTCACGGACAGCCTTAGATACGCAGTATTTT. The chain carries TRBV18 and TRBJ2-3; perhaps TRBD1 as D (6 bases). V was cut by 4 bases and J by 5 bases, with 10 bases left in between. The CDR3 is 13 amino acids. The germline V gene encodes CDR1 KGHSH and CDR2 LQKENI.